This is a list of T cell receptor beta chains from one sample in a study of T cells in narcolepsy. The table came from immunoSEQ multiplex PCR; TCRdb's copy has only in-frame clones and leaves some out. The sample yields approximately 38,000 clones, 87% seen once. The sequenced sample was CD45RA- memory CD4+ T cells from PBMCs. These receptors were taken from a human donor with narcolepsy. The CDR3 runs from the conserved cysteine through the conserved F or W.

V gene: TRBV4-3; J gene: TRBJ1-4; CDR3 protein: CASSQDPRGFEKLFF
V gene: TRBV5-6; J gene: TRBJ2-3; CDR3 protein: CASSPYGGGASTDTQYF
V gene: TRBV11-2; J gene: TRBJ2-1; CDR3 protein: CASSSRVMGNEQFF
V gene: TRBV19; J gene: TRBJ2-3; CDR3 protein: CASSPGGEGTDTQYF
V gene: TRBV11-2; J gene: TRBJ2-1; CDR3 protein: CASSFTSGGYNEQFF
V gene: TRBV4-3; J gene: TRBJ2-1; CDR3 protein: CASSLSYSGLAGVSNEQFF
V gene: TRBV28; J gene: TRBJ1-5; CDR3 protein: CASSLYVRGAGGRNQPQHF
V gene: TRBV30; J gene: TRBJ2-3; CDR3 protein: CAWSESRTTDTQYF
V gene: TRBV7-9; J gene: TRBJ1-4; CDR3 protein: CASSFNLRSTNEKLFF
V gene: TRBV2; J gene: TRBJ1-1; CDR3 protein: CASQGNTEAFF
V gene: TRBV7-6; J gene: TRBJ2-7; CDR3 protein: CASSLQGGSSYEQYF